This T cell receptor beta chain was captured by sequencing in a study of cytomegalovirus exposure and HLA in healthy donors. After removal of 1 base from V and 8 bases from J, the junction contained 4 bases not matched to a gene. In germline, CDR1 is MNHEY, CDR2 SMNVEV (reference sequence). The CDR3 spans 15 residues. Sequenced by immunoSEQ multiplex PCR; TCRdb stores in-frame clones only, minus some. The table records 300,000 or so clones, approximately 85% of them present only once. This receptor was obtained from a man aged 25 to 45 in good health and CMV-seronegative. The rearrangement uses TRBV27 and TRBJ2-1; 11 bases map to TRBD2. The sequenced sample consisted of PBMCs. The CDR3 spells CASSLFSGGAYEQFF. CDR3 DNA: TGTGCCAGCAGTTTATTTAGCGGGGGGGCCTATGAGCAGTTCTTC.